This is a list of T cell receptor beta chains from one sample in a study of blood T cell repertoires in COVID-19. Profiled with immunoSEQ multiplex PCR; TCRdb holds only in-frame clones, not every one. Of roughly 100,000 clones in the sample, over 75% were seen once. What was sequenced was peripheral blood. These TCRs come from a human donor in a cohort sampled during active or convalescent COVID-19. CDR3s include the opening cysteine and the closing phenylalanine or tryptophan. D genes are given only for firm matches. Not every row has a clone size; where given, it reads once, few, many or a size class.

>NA|TRBV5-1|TRBJ2-1|NA|15
TGCGCCAGCAGCTTGAGCCTAGCGACCTACAATGAGCAGTTCTTC
CASSLSLATYNEQFF
>NA|TRBV10-1|TRBJ2-5|NA|13
TGCGCCAGCAGTGCATCGGGGCAAGAGACCCAGTACTTC
CASSASGQETQYF
>TRBD1|TRBV7-6|TRBJ1-2|many|15
TGTGCCAGCAGCCCGGGGACAGCTTCTAACTATGGCTACACCTTC
CASSPGTASNYGYTF
>NA|TRBV6-6|TRBJ1-6|medium-sized|14
TGTGCCAGCAGTCCTGAGACGGGTAATTCACCCCTCCACTTT
CASSPETGNSPLHF
>TRBD1|TRBV6-6|TRBJ1-1|NA|16
TGTGCCAGCAGTCAAGGACAGGGATCTTGGAACACTGAAGCTTTCTTT
CASSQGQGSWNTEAFF
>NA|TRBV4-3|TRBJ2-6|many|16
TGCGCCAGCAGCCAAGATAGGGGGTCTGGGGCCAACGTCCTGACTTTC
CASSQDRGSGANVLTF
>NA|TRBV28|TRBJ1-5|NA|11
TGTGCCACCTCAGGGAATCAGCCCCAGCATTTT
CATSGNQPQHF
>NA|TRBV11-3|TRBJ1-1|NA|14
TGTGCCAGCAGCCAAACAGCAATGAACACTGAAGCTTTCTTT
CASSQTAMNTEAFF
>NA|TRBV5-1|TRBJ1-1|NA|15
TGCGCCAGCAGCTTGGCAGGCGGAGGTAACACTGAAGCTTTCTTT
CASSLAGGGNTEAFF
>NA|TRBV30|TRBJ1-2|few|15
TGTGCCTGGAGCCGGGACAACAAAGGTCGGGATGGCTACACCTTC
CAWSRDNKGRDGYTF
>NA|TRBV19|TRBJ1-1|NA|16
TGTGCCAGTAGTAACAATCACGGCGGGCCGAACACTGAAGCTTTCTTT
CASSNNHGGPNTEAFF
>NA|TRBV6-5|TRBJ1-2|NA|14
TGTGCCAGCAGTTCCTCTACAGGCGCCTATGGCTACACCTTC
CASSSSTGAYGYTF
>NA|TRBV27|TRBJ1-5|NA|17
TGTGCCAGCAGCCCCTTAGGTGCCGACAGAGCGAATCAGCCCCAGCATTTT
CASSPLGADRANQPQHF
>TRBD2|TRBV11-3|TRBJ2-2|NA|16
TGTGCCAGCAGCCATACTAGCGGGGGGTTCACCGGGGAGCTGTTTTTT
CASSHTSGGFTGELFF
>TRBD1|TRBV3-1/TRBV3-2|TRBJ1-2|NA|15
TGTGCCAGCAGCCAAGATTGGGCAGGGGGGAGTGGCTACACCTTC
CASSQDWAGGSGYTF
>TRBD1|TRBV6-5|TRBJ2-1|NA|15
TGTGCCAGCAGTTACACGACAGGGGGCAGAAATGAGCAGTTCTTC
CASSYTTGGRNEQFF
>TRBD1|TRBV19|TRBJ1-5|NA|15
TGTGCCAGTGTCCCGGACAGGGGGTACAATCAGCCCCAGCATTTT
CASVPDRGYNQPQHF
>NA|TRBV24-1|TRBJ1-5|NA|17
TGTGCCACCAGTGATTTCAGGCCGGGGAGGGGCAATCAGCCCCAGCATTTT
CATSDFRPGRGNQPQHF
>NA|TRBV9|TRBJ2-1|few|15
TGTGCCAGCAGCCCCGAGCCGTCCAATTACAATGAGCAGTTCTTC
CASSPEPSNYNEQFF
>NA|TRBV7-9|TRBJ2-7|NA|14
TGTGCCAGCAGCTTAGGGGCAGGGGCCTACGAGCAGTACTTC
CASSLGAGAYEQYF
>NA|TRBV5-4|TRBJ1-2|NA|14
TGTGCCAGCAGCGAACCAAGACAGGCTGGTGGCTACACCTTC
CASSEPRQAGGYTF
>TRBD1|TRBV15|TRBJ1-1|NA|15
TGTGCCACCAGCAGAGATTACAGGGGTGACACTGAAGCTTTCTTT
CATSRDYRGDTEAFF
>TRBD1|TRBV10-2|TRBJ2-2|NA|14
TGCGCCAGCAGGGGGACAGGGGGCACCGGGGAGCTGTTTTTT
CASRGTGGTGELFF
>NA|TRBV18|TRBJ2-2|NA|14
TGTGCCAGCTCACCACCTACGAACACCGGGGAGCTGTTTTTT
CASSPPTNTGELFF
>NA|TRBV21-1|TRBJ1-4|NA|19
TGTGCCAGCAGCAAAGTTGGTGGCGGAGGGAGGCCAACTAATGAAAAACTGTTTTTT
CASSKVGGGGRPTNEKLFF
>NA|TRBV5-1|TRBJ1-2|NA|15
TGCGCCAGCAGCTCAGGTACCGGGATGTTCTATGGCTACACCTTC
CASSSGTGMFYGYTF
>NA|TRBV5-1|TRBJ1-1|once|13
TGCGCCAGCAGCTTAGGACAAATCACTGAAGCTTTCTTT
CASSLGQITEAFF
>NA|TRBV5-6|TRBJ2-1|NA|18
TGTGCCAGCAGCATCACTCTAGACAGGCCGATCTCCTACAATGAGCAGTTCTTC
CASSITLDRPISYNEQFF